The entry below describes one TCR beta chain. Its antigen is unknown. RNA transcripts were the template for amplifying TCR beta CDR3 regions. Researchers ran a first-round RT-PCR on the TCR CDR3 using the HTBI primer set. MiXCR, run by TCRdb on the multiplex PCR reads, gives a single entry per CDR3 protein. Of hundreds of thousands of distinct CDR3 sequences in the sample, about 20% were seen once. This entry belongs to a study of T cells in Graves' hyperthyroidism and ophthalmopathy. About the study: Pretreatment peripheral blood was obtained at initial diagnosis.

On the basis of clinical symptoms, serum thyroxine and TRAb, thyroid ultrasound and orbital computed tomography, diagnoses were made. The germline V gene has CDR1 LNHDA and CDR2 SQIVND (reference sequence). The CDR3 loop spans 16 amino acids. V was shortened by 1 base and J by 3 bases, with 13 bases between the two germline ends. Whole-study results and caveats: Also found in blood were most expanded thyroid clonotypes above 0.001.

Sequenced material: blood. The rearrangement links TRBV19 to TRBJ2-1; a possible D gene is TRBD2 (6 bases). The TCR comes from a man aged 30 to 39 with Graves' ophthalmopathy. The chain's CDR3 is CASSIGNPGVYNEQFF. Written as DNA, the CDR3 is TGTGCCAGTAGTATAGGGAATCCGGGGGTCTACAATGAGCAGTTCTTC.